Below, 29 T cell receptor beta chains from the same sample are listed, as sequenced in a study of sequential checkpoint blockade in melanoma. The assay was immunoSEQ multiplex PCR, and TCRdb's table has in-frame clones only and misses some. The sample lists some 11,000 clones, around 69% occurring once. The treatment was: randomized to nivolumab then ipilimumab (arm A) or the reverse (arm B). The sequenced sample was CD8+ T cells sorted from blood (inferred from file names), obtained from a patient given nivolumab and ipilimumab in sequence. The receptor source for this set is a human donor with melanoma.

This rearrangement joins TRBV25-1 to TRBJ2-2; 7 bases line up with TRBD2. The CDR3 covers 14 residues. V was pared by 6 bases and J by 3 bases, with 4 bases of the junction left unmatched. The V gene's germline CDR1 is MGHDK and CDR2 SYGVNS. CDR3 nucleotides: TGTGCCAGCAGCCCGGGACTATACACCGGGGAGCTGTTTTTT. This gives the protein CASSPGLYTGELFF.

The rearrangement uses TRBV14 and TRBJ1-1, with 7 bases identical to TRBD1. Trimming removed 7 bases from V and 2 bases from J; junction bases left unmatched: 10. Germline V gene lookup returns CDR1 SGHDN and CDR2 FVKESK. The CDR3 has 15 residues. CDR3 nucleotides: TGTGCCAGCACCTACCCGGGACAGAGAAACACTGAAGCTTTCTTT. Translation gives CASTYPGQRNTEAFF.

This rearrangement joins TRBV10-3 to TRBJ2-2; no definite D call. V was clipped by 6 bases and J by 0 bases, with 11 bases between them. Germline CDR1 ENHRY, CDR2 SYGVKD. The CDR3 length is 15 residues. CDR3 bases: TGTGCCATCAGCCGCGAACCTACGAACACCGGGGAGCTGTTTTTT. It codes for CAISREPTNTGELFF.

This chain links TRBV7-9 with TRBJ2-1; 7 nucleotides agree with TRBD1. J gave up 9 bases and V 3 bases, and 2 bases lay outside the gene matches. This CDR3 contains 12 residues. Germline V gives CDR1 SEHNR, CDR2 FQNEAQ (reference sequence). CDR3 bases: TGTGCCAGCAGCTTGGGGGACAGTGAGCAGTTCTTC. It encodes CASSLGDSEQFF.

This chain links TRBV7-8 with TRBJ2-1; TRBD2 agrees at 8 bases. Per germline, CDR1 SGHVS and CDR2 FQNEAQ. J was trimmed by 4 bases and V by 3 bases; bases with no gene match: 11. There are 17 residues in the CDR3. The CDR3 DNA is TGTGCCAGCAGCTTCCCGGGGGCGGGGGGCGCTTACAATGAGCAGTTCTTC. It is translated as CASSFPGAGGAYNEQFF.

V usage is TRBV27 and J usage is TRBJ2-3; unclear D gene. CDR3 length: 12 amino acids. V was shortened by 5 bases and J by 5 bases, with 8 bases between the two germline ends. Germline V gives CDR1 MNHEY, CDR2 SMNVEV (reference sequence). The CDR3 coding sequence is TGTGCCAGCAGTCGATATAGAGATACGCAGTATTTT. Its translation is CASSRYRDTQYF.

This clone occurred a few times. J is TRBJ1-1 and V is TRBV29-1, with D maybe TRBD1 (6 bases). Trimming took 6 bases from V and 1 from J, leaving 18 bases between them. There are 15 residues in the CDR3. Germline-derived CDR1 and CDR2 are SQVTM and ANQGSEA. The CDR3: CSVRGTPTTNTEAFF. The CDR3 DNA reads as TGCAGCGTGAGGGGGACACCCACCACGAACACTGAAGCTTTCTTT.

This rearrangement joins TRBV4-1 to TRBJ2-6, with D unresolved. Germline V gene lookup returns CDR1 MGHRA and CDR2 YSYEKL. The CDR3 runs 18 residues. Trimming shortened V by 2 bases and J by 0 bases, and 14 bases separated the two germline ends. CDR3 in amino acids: CASSQSSRFYSGANVLTF. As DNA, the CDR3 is TGCGCCAGCAGCCAATCCTCCAGGTTTTACTCTGGGGCCAACGTCCTGACTTTC.

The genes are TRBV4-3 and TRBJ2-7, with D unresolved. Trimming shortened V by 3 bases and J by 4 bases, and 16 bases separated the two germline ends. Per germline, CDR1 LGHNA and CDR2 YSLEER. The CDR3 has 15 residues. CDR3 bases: TGCGCCAGCAGCCACAGTCACCCTTCCCCGTACGAGCAGTACTTC. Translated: CASSHSHPSPYEQYF.

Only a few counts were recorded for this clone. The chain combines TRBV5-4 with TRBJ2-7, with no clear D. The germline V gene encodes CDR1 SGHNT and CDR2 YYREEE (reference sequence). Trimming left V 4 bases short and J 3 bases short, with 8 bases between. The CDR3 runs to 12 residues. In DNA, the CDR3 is TGTGCCAGCAGCGTGGACGGCTACGAGCAGTACTTC. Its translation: CASSVDGYEQYF.

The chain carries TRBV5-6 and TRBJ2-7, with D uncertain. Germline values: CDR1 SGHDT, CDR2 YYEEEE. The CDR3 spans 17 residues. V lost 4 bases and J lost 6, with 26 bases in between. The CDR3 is CASSALRVERMVFEQYF. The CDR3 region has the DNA TGTGCCAGCAGCGCCCTCCGGGTCGAAAGGATGGTTTTCGAGCAGTACTTC.

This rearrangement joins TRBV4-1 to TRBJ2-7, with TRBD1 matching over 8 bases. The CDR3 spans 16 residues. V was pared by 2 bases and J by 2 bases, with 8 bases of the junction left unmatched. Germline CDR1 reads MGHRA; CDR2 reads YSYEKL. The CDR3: CASSQLPGQGPYEQYF. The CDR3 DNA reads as TGCGCCAGCAGCCAACTACCCGGACAGGGTCCCTACGAGCAGTACTTC.

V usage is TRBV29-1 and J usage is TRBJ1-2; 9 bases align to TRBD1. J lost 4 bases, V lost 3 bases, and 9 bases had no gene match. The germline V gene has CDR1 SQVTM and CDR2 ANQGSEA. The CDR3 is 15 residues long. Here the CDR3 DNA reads TGCAGCGTTGAGGATAGGACAGGGGCTGCCTATGGCTACACCTTC. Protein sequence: CSVEDRTGAAYGYTF.

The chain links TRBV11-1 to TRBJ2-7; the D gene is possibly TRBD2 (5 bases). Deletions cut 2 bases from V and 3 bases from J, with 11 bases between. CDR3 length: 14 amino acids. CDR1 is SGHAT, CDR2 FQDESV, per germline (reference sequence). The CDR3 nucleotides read TGTGCCAGCAGCTTACGGGGAAACCACTACGAGCAGTACTTC. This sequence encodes CASSLRGNHYEQYF.

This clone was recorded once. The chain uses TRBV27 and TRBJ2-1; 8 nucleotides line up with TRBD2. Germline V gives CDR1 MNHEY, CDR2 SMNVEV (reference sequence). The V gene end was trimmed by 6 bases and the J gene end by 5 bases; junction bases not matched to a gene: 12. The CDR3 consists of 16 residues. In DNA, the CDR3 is TGTGCCAGCAGCCCGTTGCTAGCGGGCTATGACAATGAGCAGTTCTTC. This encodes CASSPLLAGYDNEQFF.

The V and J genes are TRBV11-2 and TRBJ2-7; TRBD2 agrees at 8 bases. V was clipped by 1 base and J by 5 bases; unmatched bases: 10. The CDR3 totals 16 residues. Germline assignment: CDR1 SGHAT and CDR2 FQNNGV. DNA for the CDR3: TGTGCCAGCAGCTTAGTTCCTAGCGGGCTCCCTCACGAGCAGTACTTC. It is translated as CASSLVPSGLPHEQYF.

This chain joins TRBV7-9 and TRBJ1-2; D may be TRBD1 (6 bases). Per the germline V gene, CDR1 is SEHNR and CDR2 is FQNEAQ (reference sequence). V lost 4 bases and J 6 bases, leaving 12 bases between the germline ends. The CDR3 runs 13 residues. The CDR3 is CASSSSGGHGYTF. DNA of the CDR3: TGTGCCAGCAGCTCCTCGGGGGGCCATGGCTACACCTTC.

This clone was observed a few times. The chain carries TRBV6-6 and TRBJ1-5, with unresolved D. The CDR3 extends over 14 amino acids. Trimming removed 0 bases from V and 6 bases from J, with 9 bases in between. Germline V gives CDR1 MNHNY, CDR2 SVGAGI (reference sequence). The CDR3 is CASSYSRGVQPQHF. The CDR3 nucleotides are TGTGCCAGCAGTTACTCCCGGGGAGTTCAGCCCCAGCATTTT.

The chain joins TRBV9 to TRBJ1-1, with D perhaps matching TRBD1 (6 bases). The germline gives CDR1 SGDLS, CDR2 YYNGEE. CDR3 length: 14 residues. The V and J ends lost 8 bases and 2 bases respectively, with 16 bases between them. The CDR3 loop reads CASGAGVKNTEAFF. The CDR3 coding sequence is TGTGCCAGTGGTGCAGGGGTTAAAAACACTGAAGCTTTCTTT.

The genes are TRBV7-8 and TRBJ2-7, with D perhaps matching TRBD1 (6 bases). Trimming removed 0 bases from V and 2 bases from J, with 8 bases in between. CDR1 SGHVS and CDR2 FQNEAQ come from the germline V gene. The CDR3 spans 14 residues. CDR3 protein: CASSLAQGTYEQYF. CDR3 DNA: TGTGCCAGCAGCTTAGCACAGGGAACCTACGAGCAGTACTTC.

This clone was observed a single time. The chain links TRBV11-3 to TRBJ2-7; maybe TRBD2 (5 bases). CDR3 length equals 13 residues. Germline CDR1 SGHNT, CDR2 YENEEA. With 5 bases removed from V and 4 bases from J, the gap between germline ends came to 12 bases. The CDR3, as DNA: TGTGCCAGCAGCCAGACTATCGGGTACGAGCAGTACTTC. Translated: CASSQTIGYEQYF.

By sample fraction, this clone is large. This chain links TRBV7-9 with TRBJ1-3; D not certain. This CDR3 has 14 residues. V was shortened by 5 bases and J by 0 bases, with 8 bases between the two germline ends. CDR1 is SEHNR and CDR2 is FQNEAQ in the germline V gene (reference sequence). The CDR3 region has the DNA TGTGCCAGCAGCCCTAGAAGCTCTGGAAACACCATATATTTT. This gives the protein CASSPRSSGNTIYF.

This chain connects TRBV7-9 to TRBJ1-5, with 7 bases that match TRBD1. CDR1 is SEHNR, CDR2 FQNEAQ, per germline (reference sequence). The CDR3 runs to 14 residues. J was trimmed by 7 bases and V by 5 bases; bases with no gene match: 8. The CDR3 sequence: CASSGGDRVQPQHF. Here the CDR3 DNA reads TGTGCCAGCAGCGGGGGTGACAGGGTCCAGCCCCAGCATTTT. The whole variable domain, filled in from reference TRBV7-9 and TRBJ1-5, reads DTGVSQNPRHKITKRGQNVTFRCDPISEHNRLYWYRQTLGQGPEFLTYFQNEAQLEKSRLLSDRFSAERPKGSFSTLEIQRTEQGDSAMYLCASSGGDRVQPQHFGDGTRLSIL.

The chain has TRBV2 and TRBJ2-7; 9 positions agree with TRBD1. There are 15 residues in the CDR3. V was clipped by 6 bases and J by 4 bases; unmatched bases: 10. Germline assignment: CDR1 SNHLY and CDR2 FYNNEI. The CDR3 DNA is TGTGCCAGCAGGACCACCGGGACAGGGCTTTACGAGCAGTACTTC. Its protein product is CASRTTGTGLYEQYF.

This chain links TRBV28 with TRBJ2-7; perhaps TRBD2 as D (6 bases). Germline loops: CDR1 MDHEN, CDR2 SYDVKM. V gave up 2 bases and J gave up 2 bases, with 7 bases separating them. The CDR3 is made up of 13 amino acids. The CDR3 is CASSLAGTYEQYF. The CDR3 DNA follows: TGTGCCAGCAGTTTAGCGGGGACCTACGAGCAGTACTTC. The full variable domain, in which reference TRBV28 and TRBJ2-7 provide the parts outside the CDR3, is DVKVTQSSRYLVKRTGEKVFLECVQDMDHENMFWYRQDPGLGLRLIYFSYDVKMKEKGDIPEGYSVSREKKERFSLILESASTNQTSMYLCASSLAGTYEQYFGPGTRLTVT.

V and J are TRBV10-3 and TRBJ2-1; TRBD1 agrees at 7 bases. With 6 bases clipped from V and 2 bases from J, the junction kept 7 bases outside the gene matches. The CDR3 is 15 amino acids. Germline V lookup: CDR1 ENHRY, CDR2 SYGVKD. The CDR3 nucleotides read TGTGCCATCAGACCAGGCAGGGGGACCTACAATGAGCAGTTCTTC. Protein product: CAIRPGRGTYNEQFF.

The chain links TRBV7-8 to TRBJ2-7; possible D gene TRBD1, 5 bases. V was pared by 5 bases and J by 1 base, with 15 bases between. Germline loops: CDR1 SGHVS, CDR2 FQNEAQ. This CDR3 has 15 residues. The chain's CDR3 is CASSEGQGSSYEQYF. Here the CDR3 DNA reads TGTGCCAGCAGCGAAGGGCAGGGTAGTTCCTACGAGCAGTACTTC.

CDR3 region: CAHGDGTAYEQYF. CDR3 in DNA: TGTGCTCACGGGGACGGGACAGCCTACGAGCAGTACTTC. V and J are TRBV10-3 and TRBJ2-7, with 7 positions matching TRBD1. This CDR3 region has 13 residues. Germline CDR1 ENHRY, CDR2 SYGVKD.

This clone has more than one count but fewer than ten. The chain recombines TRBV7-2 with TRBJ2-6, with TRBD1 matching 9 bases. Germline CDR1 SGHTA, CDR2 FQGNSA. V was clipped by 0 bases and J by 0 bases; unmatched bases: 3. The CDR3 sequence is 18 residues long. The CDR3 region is CASSLAHRGPSGANVLTF. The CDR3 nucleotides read TGTGCCAGCAGCTTAGCCCACAGGGGGCCCTCTGGGGCCAACGTCCTGACTTTC.